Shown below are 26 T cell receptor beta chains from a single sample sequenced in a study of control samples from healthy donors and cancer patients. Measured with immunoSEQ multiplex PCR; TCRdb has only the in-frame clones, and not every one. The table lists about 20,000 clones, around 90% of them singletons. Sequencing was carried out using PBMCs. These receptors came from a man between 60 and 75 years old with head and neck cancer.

CDR3 DNA: TGTGCCAGCAGCTTGTTGGACAGGCAAGAGACCCAGTACTTC. Protein product: CASSLLDRQETQYF. This chain connects TRBV5-6 to TRBJ2-5; 7 positions match TRBD1. CDR1 and CDR2 from the germline V gene are SGHDT and YYEEEE. With V trimmed by 1 base and J by 2 bases, 2 bases remained unmatched. The CDR3 runs to 14 residues.

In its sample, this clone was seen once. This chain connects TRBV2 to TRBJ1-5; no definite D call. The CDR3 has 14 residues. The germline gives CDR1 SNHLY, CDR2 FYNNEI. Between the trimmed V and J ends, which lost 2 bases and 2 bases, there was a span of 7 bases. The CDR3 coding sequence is TGTGCCAGCAGTGAAAATTTGGGCAATCAGCCCCAGCATTTT. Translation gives CASSENLGNQPQHF.

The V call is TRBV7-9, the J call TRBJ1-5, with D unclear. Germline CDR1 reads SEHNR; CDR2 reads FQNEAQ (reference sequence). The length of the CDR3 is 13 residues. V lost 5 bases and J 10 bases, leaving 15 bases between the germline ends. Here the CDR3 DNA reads TGTGCCAGCAGCCCGGGGTGGGTATTCCCCCAGCATTTT. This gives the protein CASSPGWVFPQHF.

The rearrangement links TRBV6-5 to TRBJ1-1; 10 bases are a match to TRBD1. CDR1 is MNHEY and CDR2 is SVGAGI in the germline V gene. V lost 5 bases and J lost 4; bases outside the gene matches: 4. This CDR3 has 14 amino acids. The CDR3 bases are TGTGCCAGCAGTAACCGGGACAGGGGCACTGAAGCTTTCTTT. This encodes CASSNRDRGTEAFF.

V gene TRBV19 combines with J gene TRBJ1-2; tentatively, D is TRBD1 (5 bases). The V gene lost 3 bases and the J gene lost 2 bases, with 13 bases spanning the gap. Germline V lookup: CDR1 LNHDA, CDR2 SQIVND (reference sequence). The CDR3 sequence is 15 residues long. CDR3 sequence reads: CASSINLGGNYGYTF. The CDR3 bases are TGTGCCAGTAGTATTAACCTGGGGGGGAACTATGGCTACACCTTC.

In nucleotides, the CDR3 is TGTGCCAGTAAGTGGGCACAAGGACGGGGCTATGGCTACACCTTC. Its protein is CASKWAQGRGYGYTF. The chain is built from TRBV19 and TRBJ1-2; D uncertain. Germline CDR1 LNHDA, CDR2 SQIVND (reference sequence). The length of the CDR3 is 15 residues. Trimming left V 7 bases short and J 4 bases short, with 19 bases between.

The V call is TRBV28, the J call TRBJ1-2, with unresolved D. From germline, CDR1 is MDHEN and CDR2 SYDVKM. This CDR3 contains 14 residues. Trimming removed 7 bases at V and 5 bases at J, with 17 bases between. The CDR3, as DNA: TGTGCCAGCACCCCTGTGAGACAACTTTATGGCTACACCTTC. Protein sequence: CASTPVRQLYGYTF.

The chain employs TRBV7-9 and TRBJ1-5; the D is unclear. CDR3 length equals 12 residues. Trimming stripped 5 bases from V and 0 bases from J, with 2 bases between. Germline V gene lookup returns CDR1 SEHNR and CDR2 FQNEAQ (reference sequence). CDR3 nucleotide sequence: TGTGCCAGCAGCGGTAGCAATCAGCCCCAGCATTTT. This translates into CASSGSNQPQHF.

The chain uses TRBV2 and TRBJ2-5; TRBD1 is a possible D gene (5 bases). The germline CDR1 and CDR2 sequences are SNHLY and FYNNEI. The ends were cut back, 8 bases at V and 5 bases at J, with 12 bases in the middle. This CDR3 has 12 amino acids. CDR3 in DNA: TGTGCCAGCCGGACAAGGCTGGAGACCCAGTACTTC. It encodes CASRTRLETQYF.

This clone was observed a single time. The CDR3 region has the DNA TGTGCCAGTAGTACCGGGACGCCGGGATCACCCCTCCACTTT. The encoded protein is CASSTGTPGSPLHF. The rearrangement joins TRBV19 to TRBJ1-6; a possible D gene is TRBD1 (5 bases). The CDR3 extends over 14 amino acids. Germline CDR1 LNHDA, CDR2 SQIVND (reference sequence). The V end was cut by 4 bases, the J end by 10 bases, with 14 bases between.

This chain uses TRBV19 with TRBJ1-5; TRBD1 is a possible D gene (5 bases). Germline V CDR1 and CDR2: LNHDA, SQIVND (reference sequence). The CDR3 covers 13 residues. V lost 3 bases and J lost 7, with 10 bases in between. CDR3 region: CASSIGRDQPQHF. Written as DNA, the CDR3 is TGTGCCAGTAGTATCGGCAGGGACCAGCCCCAGCATTTT.

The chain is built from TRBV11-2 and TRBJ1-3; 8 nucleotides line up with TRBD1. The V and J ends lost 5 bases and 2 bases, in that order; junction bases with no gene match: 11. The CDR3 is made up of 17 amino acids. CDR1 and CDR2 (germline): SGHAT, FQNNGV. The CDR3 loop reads CASSRDRGLRAGNTIYF. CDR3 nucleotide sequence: TGTGCCAGCAGCCGAGACAGGGGCCTGCGGGCTGGAAACACCATATATTTT.

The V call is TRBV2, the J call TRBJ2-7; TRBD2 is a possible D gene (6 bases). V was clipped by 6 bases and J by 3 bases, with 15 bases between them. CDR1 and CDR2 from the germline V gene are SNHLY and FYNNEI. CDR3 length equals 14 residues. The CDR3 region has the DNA TGTGCCAGCAGAGGGACTCCCCTCAGCTACGAGCAGTACTTC. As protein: CASRGTPLSYEQYF. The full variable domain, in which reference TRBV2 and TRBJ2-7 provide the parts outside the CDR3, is EPEVTQTPSHQVTQMGQEVILRCVPISNHLYFYWYRQILGQKVEFLVSFYNNEISEKSEIFDDQFSVERPDGSNFTLKIRSTKLEDSAMYFCASRGTPLSYEQYFGPGTRLTVT.

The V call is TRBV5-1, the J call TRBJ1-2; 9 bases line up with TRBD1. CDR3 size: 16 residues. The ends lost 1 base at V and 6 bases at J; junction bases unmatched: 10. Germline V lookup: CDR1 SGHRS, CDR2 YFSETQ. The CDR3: CASSLIPGQGGNGYTF. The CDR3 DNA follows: TGCGCCAGCAGCTTGATCCCGGGACAGGGAGGTAATGGCTACACCTTC. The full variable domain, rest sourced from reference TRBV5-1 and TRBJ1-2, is KAGVTQTPRYLIKTRGQQVTLSCSPISGHRSVSWYQQTPGQGLQFLFEYFSETQRNKGNFPGRFSGRQFSNSRSEMNVSTLELGDSALYLCASSLIPGQGGNGYTFGSGTRLTVV.

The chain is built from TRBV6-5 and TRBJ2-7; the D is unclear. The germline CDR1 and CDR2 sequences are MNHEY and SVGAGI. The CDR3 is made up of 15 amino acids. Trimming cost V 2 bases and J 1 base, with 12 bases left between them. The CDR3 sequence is CASSYTQTGSYEQYF. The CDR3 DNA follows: TGTGCCAGCAGTTACACCCAGACTGGGTCCTACGAGCAGTACTTC.

CDR3: CASSPWAQGDTQYF. The CDR3 DNA sequence: TGTGCCAGCAGCCCCTGGGCCCAGGGCGATACGCAGTATTTT. This rearrangement joins TRBV7-2 to TRBJ2-3; maybe TRBD1 (5 bases). Germline V CDR1 and CDR2: SGHTA, FQGNSA. Between the trimmed V and J ends, which lost 5 bases and 6 bases, there was a span of 15 bases. This CDR3 region has 14 residues.

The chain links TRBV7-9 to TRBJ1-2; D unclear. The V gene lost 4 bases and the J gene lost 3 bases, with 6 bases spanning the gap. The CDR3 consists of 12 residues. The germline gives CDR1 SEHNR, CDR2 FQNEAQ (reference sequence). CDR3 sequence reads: CASSYTDYGYTF. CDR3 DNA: TGTGCCAGCAGCTATACAGACTATGGCTACACCTTC.

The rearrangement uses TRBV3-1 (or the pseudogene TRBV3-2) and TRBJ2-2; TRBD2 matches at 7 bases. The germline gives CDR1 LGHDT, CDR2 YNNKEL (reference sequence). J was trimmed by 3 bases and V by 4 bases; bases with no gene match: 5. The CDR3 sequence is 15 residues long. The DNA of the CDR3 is TGTGCCAGCAGCCGCGCAGGGAGGGACACCGGGGAGCTGTTTTTT. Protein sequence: CASSRAGRDTGELFF.

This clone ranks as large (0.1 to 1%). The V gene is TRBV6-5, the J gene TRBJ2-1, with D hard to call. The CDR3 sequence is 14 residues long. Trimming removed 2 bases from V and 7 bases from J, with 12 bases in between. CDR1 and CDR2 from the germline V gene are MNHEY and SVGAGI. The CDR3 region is CASSYETPPNEQFF. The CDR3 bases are TGTGCCAGCAGTTACGAAACGCCCCCTAATGAGCAGTTCTTC.

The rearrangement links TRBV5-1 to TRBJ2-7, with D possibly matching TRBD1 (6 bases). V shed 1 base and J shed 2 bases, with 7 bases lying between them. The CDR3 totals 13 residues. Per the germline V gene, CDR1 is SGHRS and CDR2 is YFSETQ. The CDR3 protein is CASSLTGTYEQYF. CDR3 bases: TGCGCCAGCAGCTTGACAGGGACCTACGAGCAGTACTTC.

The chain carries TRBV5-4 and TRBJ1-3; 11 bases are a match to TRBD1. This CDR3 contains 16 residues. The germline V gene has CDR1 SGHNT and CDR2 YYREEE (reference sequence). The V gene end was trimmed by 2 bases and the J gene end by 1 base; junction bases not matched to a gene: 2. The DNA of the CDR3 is TGTGCCAGCAGCTTCCGGGACAGGGGGTCTGGAAACACCATATATTTT. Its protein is CASSFRDRGSGNTIYF.

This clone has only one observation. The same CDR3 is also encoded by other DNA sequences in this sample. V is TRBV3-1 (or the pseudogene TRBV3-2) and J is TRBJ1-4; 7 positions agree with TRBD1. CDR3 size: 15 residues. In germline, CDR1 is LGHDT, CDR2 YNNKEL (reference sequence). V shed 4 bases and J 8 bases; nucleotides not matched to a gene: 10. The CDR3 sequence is CASSPRGGGGEKLFF. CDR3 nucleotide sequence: TGTGCCAGCAGCCCCAGGGGGGGCGGCGGAGAAAAACTGTTTTTT.

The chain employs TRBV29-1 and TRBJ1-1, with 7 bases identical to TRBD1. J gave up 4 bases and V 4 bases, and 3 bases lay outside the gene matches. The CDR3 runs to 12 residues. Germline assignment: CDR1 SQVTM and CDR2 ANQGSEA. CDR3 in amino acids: CSVGPGGTEAFF. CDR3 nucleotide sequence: TGCAGCGTTGGCCCAGGGGGCACTGAAGCTTTCTTT.

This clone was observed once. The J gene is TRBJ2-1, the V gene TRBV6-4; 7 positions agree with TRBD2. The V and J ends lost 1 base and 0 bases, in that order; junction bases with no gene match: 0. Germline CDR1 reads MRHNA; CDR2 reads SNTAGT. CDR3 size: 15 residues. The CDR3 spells CASSDLAGSYNEQFF. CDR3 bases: TGTGCCAGCAGTGACTTAGCGGGCTCCTACAATGAGCAGTTCTTC.

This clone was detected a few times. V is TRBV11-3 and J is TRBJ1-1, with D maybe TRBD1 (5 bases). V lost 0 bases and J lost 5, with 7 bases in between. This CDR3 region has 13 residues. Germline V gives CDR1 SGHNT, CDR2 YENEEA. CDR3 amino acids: CASSLEAGTEAFF. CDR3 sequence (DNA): TGTGCCAGCAGCTTAGAGGCAGGGACTGAAGCTTTCTTT.

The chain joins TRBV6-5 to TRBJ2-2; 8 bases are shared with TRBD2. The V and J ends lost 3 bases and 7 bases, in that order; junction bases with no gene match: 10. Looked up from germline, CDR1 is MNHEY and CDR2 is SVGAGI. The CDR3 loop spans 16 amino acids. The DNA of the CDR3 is TGTGCCAGCAGTTATCCCGGGGGGGAATGGAGCGGGGAGCTGTTTTTT. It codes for CASSYPGGEWSGELFF.